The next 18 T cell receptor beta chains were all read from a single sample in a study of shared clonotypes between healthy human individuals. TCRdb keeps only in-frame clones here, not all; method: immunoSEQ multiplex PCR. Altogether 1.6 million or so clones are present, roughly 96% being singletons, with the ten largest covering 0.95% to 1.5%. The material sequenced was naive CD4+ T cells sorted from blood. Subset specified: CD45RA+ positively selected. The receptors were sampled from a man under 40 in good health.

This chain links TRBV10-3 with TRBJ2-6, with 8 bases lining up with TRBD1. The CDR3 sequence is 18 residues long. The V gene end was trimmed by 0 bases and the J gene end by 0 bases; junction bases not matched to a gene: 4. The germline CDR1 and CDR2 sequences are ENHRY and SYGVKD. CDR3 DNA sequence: TGTGCCATCAGTGAGTCACCAGGGGGCCTCTCTGGGGCCAACGTCCTGACTTTC. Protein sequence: CAISESPGGLSGANVLTF.

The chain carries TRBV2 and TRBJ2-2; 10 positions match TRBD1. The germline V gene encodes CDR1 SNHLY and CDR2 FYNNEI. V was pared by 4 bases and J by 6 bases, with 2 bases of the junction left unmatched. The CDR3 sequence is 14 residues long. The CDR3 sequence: CASSGQGAAGELFF. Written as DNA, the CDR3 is TGTGCCAGCAGTGGACAGGGGGCTGCCGGGGAGCTGTTTTTT.

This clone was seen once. CDR3 protein: CASRTGGGLARNNEQFF. The DNA for the CDR3 is TGTGCAAGTCGCACCGGGGGGGGACTAGCGAGAAACAATGAGCAGTTCTTC. V and J are TRBV12-2 and TRBJ2-1; the table's D call of TRBD2 was not tested on the DNA. TRBV12-2 is noted as a pseudogene. The CDR3 runs 17 residues.

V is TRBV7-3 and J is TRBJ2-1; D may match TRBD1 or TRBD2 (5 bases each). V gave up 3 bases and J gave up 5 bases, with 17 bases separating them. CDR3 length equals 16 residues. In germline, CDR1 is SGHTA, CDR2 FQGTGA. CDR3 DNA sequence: TGTGCCAGCAGCTTCCTCCCGGATTCGGGACACAATGAGCAGTTCTTC. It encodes CASSFLPDSGHNEQFF.

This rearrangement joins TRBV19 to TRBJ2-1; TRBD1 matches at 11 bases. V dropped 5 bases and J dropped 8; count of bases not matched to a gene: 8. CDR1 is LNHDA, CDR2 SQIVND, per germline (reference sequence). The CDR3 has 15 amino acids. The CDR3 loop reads CASSVDRGRVDEQFF. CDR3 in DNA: TGTGCCAGTAGTGTGGACAGGGGGCGGGTCGATGAGCAGTTCTTC.

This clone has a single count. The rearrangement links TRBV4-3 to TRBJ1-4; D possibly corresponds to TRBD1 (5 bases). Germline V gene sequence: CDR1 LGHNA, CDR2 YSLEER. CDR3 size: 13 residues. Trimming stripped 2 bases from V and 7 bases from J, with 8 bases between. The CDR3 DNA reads TGCGCCAGCAGCCAATACGGGGGTGAAAAACTGTTTTTT. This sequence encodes CASSQYGGEKLFF.

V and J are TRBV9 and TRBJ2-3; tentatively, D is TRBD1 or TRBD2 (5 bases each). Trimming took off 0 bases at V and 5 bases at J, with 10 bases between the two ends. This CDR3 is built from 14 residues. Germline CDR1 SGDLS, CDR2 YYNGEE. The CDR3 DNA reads TGTGCCAGCAGCGTAGCCCCGAGGGGAGATACGCAGTATTTT. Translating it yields CASSVAPRGDTQYF.

The CDR3 protein is CASSWGERTGSFRTQYF. The CDR3 coding sequence is TGCGCCAGCAGCTGGGGGGAACGGACAGGGTCCTTTCGGACCCAGTACTTC. This chain uses TRBV5-1 with TRBJ2-5; TRBD1 aligns across 8 bases. Germline CDR1 SGHRS, CDR2 YFSETQ. CDR3 length: 17 amino acids. J lost 7 bases, V lost 3 bases, and 17 bases had no gene match.

The CDR3 DNA sequence: TGTGCCAGCAGCAGGGGGCCGGGACAGGGACATAACGAGCAGTACTTC. It specifies CASSRGPGQGHNEQYF. J is TRBJ2-7 and V is TRBV21-1; the table gives TRBD1 as D, unverified against the DNA. TRBV21-1 is a documented pseudogene. The CDR3 runs to 16 residues.

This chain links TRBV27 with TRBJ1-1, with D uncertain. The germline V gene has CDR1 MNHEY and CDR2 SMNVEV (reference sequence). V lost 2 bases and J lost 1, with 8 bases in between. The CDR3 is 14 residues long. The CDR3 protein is CASSLRQPNTEAFF. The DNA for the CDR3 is TGTGCCAGCAGTTTACGCCAGCCGAACACTGAAGCTTTCTTT.

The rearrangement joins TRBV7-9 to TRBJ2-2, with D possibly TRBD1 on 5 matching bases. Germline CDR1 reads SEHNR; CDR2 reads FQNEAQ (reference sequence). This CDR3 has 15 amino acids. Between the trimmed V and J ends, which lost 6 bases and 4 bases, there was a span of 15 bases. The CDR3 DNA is TGTGCCAGCAGTCGCCAGGGTGTCAGCACCGGGGAGCTGTTTTTT. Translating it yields CASSRQGVSTGELFF.

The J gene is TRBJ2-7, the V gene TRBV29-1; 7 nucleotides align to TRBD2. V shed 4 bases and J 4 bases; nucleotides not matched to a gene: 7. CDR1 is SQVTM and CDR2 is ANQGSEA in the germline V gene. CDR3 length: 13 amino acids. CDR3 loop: CSVGAGVGYEQYF. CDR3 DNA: TGCAGCGTTGGGGCGGGAGTCGGGTACGAGCAGTACTTC.

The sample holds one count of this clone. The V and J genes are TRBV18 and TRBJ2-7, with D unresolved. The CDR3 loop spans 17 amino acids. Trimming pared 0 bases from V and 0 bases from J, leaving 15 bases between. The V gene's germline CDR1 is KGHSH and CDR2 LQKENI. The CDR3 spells CASSPPSHSNSSYEQYF. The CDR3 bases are TGTGCCAGCTCACCACCGTCTCACAGTAACAGCTCCTACGAGCAGTACTTC.

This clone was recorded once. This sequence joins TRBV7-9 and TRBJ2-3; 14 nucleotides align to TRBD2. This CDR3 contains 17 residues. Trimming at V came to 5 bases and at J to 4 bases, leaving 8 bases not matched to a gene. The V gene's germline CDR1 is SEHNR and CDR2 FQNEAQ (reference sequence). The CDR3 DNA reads TGTGCCAGCAGCCGTGGACTAGCGGGAGGATCGTCAGATACGCAGTATTTT. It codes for CASSRGLAGGSSDTQYF.

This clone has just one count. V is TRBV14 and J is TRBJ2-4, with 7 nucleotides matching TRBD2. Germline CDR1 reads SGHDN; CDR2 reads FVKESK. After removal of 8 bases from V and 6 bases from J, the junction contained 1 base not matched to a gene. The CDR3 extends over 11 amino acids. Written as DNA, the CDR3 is TGTGCCAGCGGGGGGGGAAACATTCAGTACTTC. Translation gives CASGGGNIQYF.

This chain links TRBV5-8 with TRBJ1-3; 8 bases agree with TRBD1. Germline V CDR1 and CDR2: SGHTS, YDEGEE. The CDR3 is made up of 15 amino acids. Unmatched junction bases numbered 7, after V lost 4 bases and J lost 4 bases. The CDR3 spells CASSARTGRGNTIYF. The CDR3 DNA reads TGTGCCAGCAGCGCCAGGACAGGGCGAGGAAACACCATATATTTT.

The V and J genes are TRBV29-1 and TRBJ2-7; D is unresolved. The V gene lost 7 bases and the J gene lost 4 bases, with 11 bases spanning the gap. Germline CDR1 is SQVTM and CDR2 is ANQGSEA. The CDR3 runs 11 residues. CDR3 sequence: CSASDGYEQYF. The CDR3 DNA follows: TGCAGCGCCTCGGACGGTTACGAGCAGTACTTC.

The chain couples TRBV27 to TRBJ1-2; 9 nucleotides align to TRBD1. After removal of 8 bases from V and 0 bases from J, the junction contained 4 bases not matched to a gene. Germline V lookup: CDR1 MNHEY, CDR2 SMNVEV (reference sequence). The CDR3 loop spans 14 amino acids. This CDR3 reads CASRRTGANYGYTF. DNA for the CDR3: TGTGCCAGCCGCCGGACAGGGGCTAACTATGGCTACACCTTC.